This is a list of T cell receptor beta chains from one sample in a study of radiation and T cells in renal cell carcinoma. Generated by immunoSEQ multiplex PCR, the TCRdb table keeps only in-frame clones and is missing some. Of 130,000 to 150,000 clones listed, 88% are singletons. Specimen: blood, collected from a patient whose treatment included radiotherapy and nephrectomy. These TCRs come from a woman in her 70s with renal cell carcinoma. Each CDR3 is given without its conserved first and last residue. Clone size is not always given. Where it is, it says once, few, many or a class for expanded clones.

>TRBJ2-2|NA|TRBV6-5
ASSYFTGGRAGELF
>TRBJ1-1|NA|TRBV5-1
ASSQGTRNTEAF
>TRBJ1-1|NA|TRBV28
ASSSGRAF
>TRBJ2-7|once|TRBV2
ASSARPLSYEQY
>TRBJ1-2|NA|TRBV14
ASSQGGPGYGYT
>TRBJ1-1|few|TRBV6-6
ASSPTQGMNTEAF
>TRBJ1-1|NA|TRBV7-9
ASSPGTGSLTTEAF
>TRBJ2-6|once|TRBV6-6
ASSLGQGGGANVLT
>TRBJ2-7|NA|TRBV7-9
ASSSGTVYEQY
>TRBJ1-3|once|TRBV9
ASSPPGTTGNTIY
>TRBJ1-2|once|TRBV7-2
ASSYVVGDGYT
>TRBJ2-3|NA|TRBV6-6
ASGLAGGQDTQY
>TRBJ1-1|once|TRBV5-5
ASSLWAGIVDTEAF
>TRBJ1-4|once|TRBV28
ASREQGATNEKLF
>TRBJ1-5|once|TRBV15
ATSRARTGSNRPQH
>TRBJ1-4|NA|TRBV5-1
ASSLYGANEKLF
>TRBJ2-3|NA|TRBV5-1
ASSLEGGTDTQY
>TRBJ1-5|NA|TRBV11-2
ASSLGADRNQPQH
>TRBJ1-5|NA|TRBV5-5
ASSLEDRSSNQPQH
>TRBJ2-7|NA|TRBV7-2
ASSLEVGGASSYEQY
>TRBJ2-2|NA|TRBV4-1
ASSRETNTGELF
>TRBJ1-2|NA|TRBV7-6
ASSLAPGEVNYGYT
>TRBJ2-1|NA|TRBV14
ASSQLTGGGEQF
>TRBJ1-5|NA|TRBV7-2
ASSLGRRDQPQH
>TRBJ1-1|NA|TRBV6-5
ASSTRQGNTEAF
>TRBJ2-2|NA|TRBV19
ASTVRAGGSNTGELF
>TRBJ2-4|NA|TRBV7-2
ASSQTGTSKNIQY
>TRBJ1-2|NA|TRBV6-5
ASSYLGDYGYT
>TRBJ2-7|NA|TRBV7-9
ASSPNGAYEQY
>TRBJ1-2|NA|TRBV27
ASSRTGRYGYT
>TRBJ2-2|NA|TRBV29-1
SVDQARGELF
>TRBJ2-7|NA|TRBV11-3
ASSLLGGEQY
>TRBJ2-5|NA|TRBV5-1
ASSAGVQETQY
>TRBJ2-1|NA|TRBV6-5
ASSPGGSYNEQF
>TRBJ1-5|NA|TRBV7-2
ASSLRRVGNQPQH
>TRBJ1-2|NA|TRBV5-1
ASSQQGAVGYT
>TRBJ1-1|NA|TRBV19
ASSPGGPNTEAF
>TRBJ2-6|NA|TRBV5-3
ARSLAARGLSGANVLT
>TRBJ2-5|NA|TRBV11-3
ASSLGESPLGTQY
>TRBJ2-3|NA|TRBV19
ASSPDGLAVTDTQY
>TRBJ2-7|NA|TRBV30
AWSVSRATYEQY
>TRBJ1-2|few|TRBV7-9
ASGRGTGDGYT
>TRBJ1-1|NA|TRBV18
ASSHDGQGEAF
>TRBJ1-2|NA|TRBV20-1
SAIRNYGYT
>TRBJ1-1|NA|TRBV30
AWTPSAQGRAF